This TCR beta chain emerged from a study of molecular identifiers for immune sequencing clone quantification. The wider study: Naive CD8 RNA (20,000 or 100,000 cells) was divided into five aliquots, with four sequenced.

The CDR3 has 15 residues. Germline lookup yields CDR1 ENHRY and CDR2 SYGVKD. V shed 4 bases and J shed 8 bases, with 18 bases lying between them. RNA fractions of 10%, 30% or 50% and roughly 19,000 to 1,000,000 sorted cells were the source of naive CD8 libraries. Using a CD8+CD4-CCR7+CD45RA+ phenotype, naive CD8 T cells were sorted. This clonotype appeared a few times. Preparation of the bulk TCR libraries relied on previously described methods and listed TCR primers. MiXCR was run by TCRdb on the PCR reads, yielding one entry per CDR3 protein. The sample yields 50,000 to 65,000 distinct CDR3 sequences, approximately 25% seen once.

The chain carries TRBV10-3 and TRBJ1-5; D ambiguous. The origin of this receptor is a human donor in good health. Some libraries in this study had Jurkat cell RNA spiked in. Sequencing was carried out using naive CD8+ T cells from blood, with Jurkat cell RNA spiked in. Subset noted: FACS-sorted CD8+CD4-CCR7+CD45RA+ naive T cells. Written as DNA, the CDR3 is TGTGCCATCAGTGTGGGAGGATTAAATCGCGAGCCCCAGCATTTT. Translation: CAISVGGLNREPQHF.